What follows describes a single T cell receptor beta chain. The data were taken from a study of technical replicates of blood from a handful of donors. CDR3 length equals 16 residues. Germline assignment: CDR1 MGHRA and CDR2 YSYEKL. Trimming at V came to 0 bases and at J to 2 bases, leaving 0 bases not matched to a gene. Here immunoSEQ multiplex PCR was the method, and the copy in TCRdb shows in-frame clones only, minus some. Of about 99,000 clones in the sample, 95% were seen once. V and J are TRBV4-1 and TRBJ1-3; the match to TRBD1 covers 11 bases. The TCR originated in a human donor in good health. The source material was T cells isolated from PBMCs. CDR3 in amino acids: CASSQEDRGPGNTIYF. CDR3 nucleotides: TGCGCCAGCAGCCAAGAGGACAGGGGGCCTGGAAACACCATATATTTT.